Listed below are T cell receptor beta chains from one sample, sequenced in a study of blood T cell repertoires in COVID-19. Sequencing used immunoSEQ multiplex PCR; TCRdb keeps in-frame clones, though not all of them. The table lists over 250,000 clones, just under 90% of them singletons. The sample comprised peripheral blood. These TCRs come from a woman between 45 and 65 years old with COVID-19, enrolled during active disease. CDR3s include the opening cysteine and the closing phenylalanine or tryptophan. D genes are given only for firm matches. Size values are once, few and many counts, or a class for expanded clones, and some rows have none.

v_call	clone_size	j_call	d_call	cdr3_nt	cdr3_aa
TRBV29-1	-	TRBJ1-1	-	TGCAGCGAACGACAGGACGCGAACACTGAAGCTTTCTTT	CSERQDANTEAFF
TRBV4-1	once	TRBJ2-3	-	TGCGCCAGCAGCCCCCATGCCAGGGGCGTAGAGGCAGATACGCAGTATTTT	CASSPHARGVEADTQYF
TRBV11-2	-	TRBJ1-5	-	TGTGCCAGCAGCCTAAGCTCGGGGAGCAATCAGCCCCAGCATTTT	CASSLSSGSNQPQHF
TRBV9	-	TRBJ1-1	-	TGTGCCAGCGGGGCCAGGGGGAACACTGAAGCTTTCTTT	CASGARGNTEAFF
TRBV7-2	once	TRBJ2-7	-	TGTGCCAGCAGCTTGAGACAGGTTACCTCCTACGAGCAGTACTTC	CASSLRQVTSYEQYF
TRBV7-2	-	TRBJ2-7	TRBD1	TGTGCCAGCAGCGCCGACAGGGCCCCTTCCTACGAGCAGTACTTC	CASSADRAPSYEQYF
TRBV18	-	TRBJ2-1	-	TGTGCCAGCTCACCCTCCGGGACTTCGTACAATGAGCAGTTCTTC	CASSPSGTSYNEQFF
TRBV29-1	-	TRBJ1-4	-	TGCAGCGTGGTCTTCGCGGGGGGCTTGGAAAAACTGTTTTTT	CSVVFAGGLEKLFF
TRBV5-3	-	TRBJ2-3	TRBD2	TGTGCCAGAAATCTATTACCGTTAGCGGGGGGCACAGATACGCAGTATTTT	CARNLLPLAGGTDTQYF
TRBV28	-	TRBJ2-3	TRBD2	TGTGCCAGCAAAATCGGCGGGAGTTCAGATACGCAGTATTTT	CASKIGGSSDTQYF
TRBV2	-	TRBJ2-5	-	TGTGTCACGATCGGGTCCGGGAGAGGAGAGACCCAGTACTTC	CVTIGSGRGETQYF
TRBV5-1	-	TRBJ1-1	-	TGCGCCAGCAGCTTGAATGAGGGTTATACTGAAGCTTTCTTT	CASSLNEGYTEAFF
TRBV29-1	-	TRBJ1-1	-	TGCAGCGTTGTGGAGGGGTTACGGCAGTCCACTGAAGCTTTCTTT	CSVVEGLRQSTEAFF
TRBV5-4	-	TRBJ2-5	-	TGTGCCAGCAGCTTGGCCAGGGCAGCAGAGACCCAGTACTTC	CASSLARAAETQYF
TRBV7-9	-	TRBJ2-5	-	TGTGCCAGCAGCTTGAATAGACTAGAGACCCAGTACTTC	CASSLNRLETQYF
TRBV29-1	once	TRBJ2-2	-	TGCAGCGTCACAGGGGAGGCCGGGGAGCTGTTTTTT	CSVTGEAGELFF
TRBV5-1	few	TRBJ1-6	-	TGCGCCAGCAGCCTGGGCAGTACAAATTCACCCCTCCACTTT	CASSLGSTNSPLHF
TRBV12-3/TRBV12-4	-	TRBJ1-1	-	TGTGCCAGCAGTCCCGTGAGATCTGAAGCTTTCTTT	CASSPVRSEAFF
TRBV7-9	-	TRBJ1-2	TRBD1	TGTGCCAGCACCAGGGGGCAAAACTATGGCTACACCTTC	CASTRGQNYGYTF
TRBV9	-	TRBJ2-7	-	TGTGCCAGCAGCGTAGGGTTTGCGTCCCCGGGCGAGCAGTACTTC	CASSVGFASPGEQYF
TRBV10-1	-	TRBJ2-5	-	TGCGCCAGCAGTGAGTCGACTAGTGGGCGAGAGACCCAGTACTTC	CASSESTSGRETQYF
TRBV19	-	TRBJ1-2	TRBD1	TGTGCCAGTAGTATACAGGGGGCACCGGGTGGCTACACCTTC	CASSIQGAPGGYTF
TRBV30	-	TRBJ2-7	TRBD1	TGTGCCTGGAGTAACAGGGGGCATTCCGAGCAGTACTTC	CAWSNRGHSEQYF
TRBV12-3/TRBV12-4	-	TRBJ1-2	-	TGTGCCAGCAGTCCAGACAGTAACTATGGCTACACCTTC	CASSPDSNYGYTF
TRBV5-1	-	TRBJ2-3	-	TGCGCCTGCACTCCAGGGACTGCCACAGATACGCAGTATTTT	CACTPGTATDTQYF
TRBV6-5	-	TRBJ1-1	TRBD1	TGTGCCAGCAGGCCCAAAACAGGGGGTATTACTGAAGCTTTCTTT	CASRPKTGGITEAFF
TRBV7-2	-	TRBJ2-2	TRBD1	TGTGCCAGCAGCTTGCTTGGACAGGGGTACACCGGGGAGCTGTTTTTT	CASSLLGQGYTGELFF
TRBV6-5	-	TRBJ2-3	TRBD1	TGTGCCAGCAGTTACGGGGACAGGGGCACAGATACGCAGTATTTT	CASSYGDRGTDTQYF
TRBV6-2/TRBV6-3	-	TRBJ2-3	-	TGTGCCAGCAGTACCGCGAGACAGTTCCTCACAGATACGCAGTATTTT	CASSTARQFLTDTQYF
TRBV19	-	TRBJ1-2	TRBD1	TGTGCCAGTAGTACCGGACAGGGAGGTTCCGATGGCTACACCTTC	CASSTGQGGSDGYTF
TRBV5-1	-	TRBJ1-2	-	TGCGCCAGCAGCCCAGGGGACTATGGCTACACCTTC	CASSPGDYGYTF
TRBV6-5	-	TRBJ1-5	-	TGTGCCAGCAGTCTGGATCGGGTCAATCAGCCCCAGCATTTT	CASSLDRVNQPQHF
TRBV11-2	-	TRBJ2-1	-	TGTGCCAGCTCTCGTGGGAGCTCCTACAATGAGCAGTTCTTC	CASSRGSSYNEQFF
TRBV15	-	TRBJ1-2	-	TGTGCCACCAGCAGAGATCTTTCGTCCTATGGCTACACCTTC	CATSRDLSSYGYTF
TRBV30	-	TRBJ2-7	-	TGTGCCTGGAGTGTACAGGGCCTCGAGCAGTACTTC	CAWSVQGLEQYF
TRBV5-6	-	TRBJ2-2	-	TGTGCCAGCAGCTTGGCCCTAGCGACCGGGGAGCTGTTTTTT	CASSLALATGELFF
TRBV3-1/TRBV3-2	-	TRBJ1-5	-	TGTGCCAGCAGCCAGGGAGTCAGGGGTTTTAGCAATCAGCCCCAGCATTTT	CASSQGVRGFSNQPQHF
TRBV6-5	-	TRBJ1-1	-	TGTGCCAGCAGCTCCGGGATGAACACTGAAGCTTTCTTT	CASSSGMNTEAFF
TRBV19	-	TRBJ2-7	-	TGTGCCAGTAGTACGACCTGGGGCCACTACGAGCAGTACTTC	CASSTTWGHYEQYF
TRBV11-2	-	TRBJ2-4	-	TGTGCCAGCAGCCAGGGGCTAGGTCTAGCCAAAAACATTCAGTACTTC	CASSQGLGLAKNIQYF
TRBV7-8	-	TRBJ1-2	-	TGTGCCAGCAGCTTGGGCAGCCCCTATGGCTACACCTTC	CASSLGSPYGYTF
TRBV11-2	once	TRBJ1-2	-	TGTGCCAGCAGCTTAAATGGGCAGGGACATGCACGATATGGCTACACCTTC	CASSLNGQGHARYGYTF
TRBV21-1	once	TRBJ1-2	-	TGTGCCAGCAGCAAAGCCTCAGGGACAGGCAACTATGGCTACACCTTC	CASSKASGTGNYGYTF
TRBV18	-	TRBJ1-3	-	TGTGCCAGCTCACCCCCTCTTAACACCATATATTTT	CASSPPLNTIYF
TRBV27	-	TRBJ2-3	-	TGTGCCAGCAGTTTACGCGGCTCAGGTTGGGGGACTCTTGGGGGTACGCAGTATTTT	CASSLRGSGWGTLGGTQYF
TRBV15	-	TRBJ2-7	-	TGTGCCACCAGCAGAGACGGTACTGACTACGAGCAGTACTTC	CATSRDGTDYEQYF
TRBV5-4	-	TRBJ2-2	-	TGTGCCAGCAGCGGTTTTGGAGGAGCCACCGGGGAGCTGTTTTTT	CASSGFGGATGELFF
TRBV6-1	-	TRBJ1-1	-	TGTGCCAGCAGTGAAATTTGGCAAGCTTTCTTT	CASSEIWQAFF
TRBV4-1	-	TRBJ2-1	-	TGCGCCAGCAGCCCGGGGTGGGACTTGAATGAGCAGTTCTTC	CASSPGWDLNEQFF
TRBV11-2	-	TRBJ2-3	TRBD1	TGTGCCAGCAGCTCCTTGGGACAGGTTCCTACAGATACGCAGTATTTT	CASSSLGQVPTDTQYF
TRBV7-6	-	TRBJ2-2	-	TGTGCCAGCAGCCCTATATGGTCCACCGGGGAGCTGTTTTTT	CASSPIWSTGELFF
TRBV30	-	TRBJ2-1	TRBD1	TGTGCCTCATCAGGGGACAGCTCCTACAATGAGCAGTTCTTC	CASSGDSSYNEQFF
TRBV30	-	TRBJ2-5	TRBD2	TGTGCCTGGAGTCAGGGACTAGCGGAAGAGACCCAGTACTTC	CAWSQGLAEETQYF
TRBV29-1	once	TRBJ2-7	TRBD2	TGCAGCGTCGTAAGCGGGAGCAAATCCCACGAGCAGTACTTC	CSVVSGSKSHEQYF
TRBV19	-	TRBJ1-3	-	TGTGCCACCGCTCGGCTAATGCAGGCGAGTAACACCATATATTTT	CATARLMQASNTIYF
TRBV7-2	many	TRBJ2-1	TRBD2	TGTGCCAGCAGTTGGATGGCTAGCGGTCACAATGAGCAGTTCTTC	CASSWMASGHNEQFF
TRBV4-2	-	TRBJ2-7	TRBD1	TGTGCCAGCAGCCCATCCGGGACAGGGCGGGAGCAGTACTTC	CASSPSGTGREQYF
TRBV3-1/TRBV3-2	few	TRBJ1-4	TRBD1	TGTGCCAGCAGTTTCACAGGGGGCCGAAATGAAAAACTGTTTTTT	CASSFTGGRNEKLFF
TRBV4-1	-	TRBJ2-7	TRBD1	TGCGCCAGCAGCCAAGGGACAGGGGGTTGGGAGCAGTACTTC	CASSQGTGGWEQYF
TRBV27	-	TRBJ2-4	TRBD1	TGTGCCAGCAGACGAGGCTCTACAGGGGTCAAAAACATTCAGTACTTC	CASRRGSTGVKNIQYF